The 21 T cell receptor beta chains reported below all come from one sample, sequenced in a study of blood T cell repertoires in COVID-19. Generated by immunoSEQ multiplex PCR, the TCRdb table keeps only in-frame clones and is missing some. The repertoire has about 140,000 clones, more than 80% of them found once; the top ten carry approximately 1.8%. What was sequenced was PBMCs or T cells enriched from blood (not recorded which). These receptors were taken from a woman between 18 and 30 years old who had been exposed to COVID-19.

The J gene is TRBJ1-3, the V gene TRBV3-1 (or the pseudogene TRBV3-2); possible D gene TRBD1, 5 bases. V gave up 4 bases and J gave up 0 bases, with 10 bases separating them. Germline CDR1 LGHDT, CDR2 YNNKEL (reference sequence). The CDR3 spans 15 residues. CDR3 protein: CASSPYTGSGNTIYF. The CDR3 DNA reads TGTGCCAGCAGCCCTTACACAGGCTCTGGAAACACCATATATTTT.

The chain links TRBV28 to TRBJ2-7, with 8 bases that match TRBD2. Germline V gene lookup returns CDR1 MDHEN and CDR2 SYDVKM. The V gene end was trimmed by 3 bases and the J gene end by 4 bases; junction bases not matched to a gene: 8. The CDR3 runs to 15 residues. For the CDR3, the DNA is TGTGCCAGCAGTTTCCGGGGGGGTTTTCGGTACGAGCAGTACTTC. Amino acids: CASSFRGGFRYEQYF.

This rearrangement joins TRBV5-1 to TRBJ1-2, with 10 nucleotides matching TRBD1. Per the germline V gene, CDR1 is SGHRS and CDR2 is YFSETQ. Germline trimming cut 4 bases from V and 4 bases from J; bases unmatched to any gene: 7. The CDR3 runs to 15 residues. CDR3 coding DNA: TGCGCCAGCAGCAGCCAAGGGACAGGGGCCTATGGCTACACCTTC. Its protein is CASSSQGTGAYGYTF.

The chain joins TRBV3-1 (or the pseudogene TRBV3-2) to TRBJ1-1; D is uncertain. This CDR3 region has 14 residues. CDR1 and CDR2 (germline): LGHDT, YNNKEL (reference sequence). The germline V and J ends were trimmed by 5 bases and 1 base, with 11 bases remaining between them. CDR3 protein: CASSLAHPNTEAFF. CDR3 coding DNA: TGTGCCAGCAGCTTGGCACACCCGAACACTGAAGCTTTCTTT.

The chain carries TRBV3-1 (or the pseudogene TRBV3-2) and TRBJ2-5; 9 nucleotides align to TRBD2. J gave up 7 bases and V 4 bases, and 16 bases lay outside the gene matches. Germline V gene sequence: CDR1 LGHDT, CDR2 YNNKEL (reference sequence). This CDR3 spans 17 amino acids. DNA of the CDR3: TGTGCCAGCAGCCCCCCCGCGGGGGGCGGGAGGGCGGCGACCCAGTACTTC. Translated: CASSPPAGGGRAATQYF.

The rearrangement uses TRBV7-9 and TRBJ1-2, with 7 positions matching TRBD1. CDR1 and CDR2 from the germline V gene are SEHNR and FQNEAQ (reference sequence). The trim removed 1 base at V and 6 bases at J, leaving 2 bases unmatched. The CDR3 contains 13 residues. CDR3 protein: CASSLVGGNGYTF. CDR3 sequence (DNA): TGTGCCAGCAGCTTAGTAGGGGGCAATGGCTACACCTTC.

The chain recombines TRBV27 with TRBJ2-2; D is undetermined. The CDR3 is 13 amino acids. Trimming pared 4 bases from V and 0 bases from J, leaving 3 bases between. In germline, CDR1 is MNHEY, CDR2 SMNVEV (reference sequence). This chain's CDR3 is CASSYSNTGELFF. Written as DNA, the CDR3 is TGTGCCAGCAGTTACTCGAACACCGGGGAGCTGTTTTTT.

This sequence joins TRBV9 and TRBJ2-5; 11 nucleotides line up with TRBD2. V was pared by 4 bases and J by 5 bases, with 7 bases of the junction left unmatched. Looked up from germline, CDR1 is SGDLS and CDR2 is YYNGEE. This CDR3 has 15 residues. The CDR3 reads CASSLSGRAFETQYF. CDR3 DNA sequence: TGTGCCAGCAGCCTTAGCGGGAGGGCCTTCGAGACCCAGTACTTC.

This chain links TRBV24-1 with TRBJ2-3; 9 nucleotides align to TRBD2. The CDR3 runs 15 residues. V shed 7 bases, J shed 2 bases, and the junction held 6 bases outside the gene matches. Germline CDR1 and CDR2: KGHDR and SFDVKD. The CDR3 coding sequence is TGTGCCACCAGCGCTAGCGGGGATTACACAGATACGCAGTATTTT. Amino acid sequence: CATSASGDYTDTQYF.

The rearrangement joins TRBV18 to TRBJ1-2, with 7 bases that match TRBD1. Trimming took 0 bases from V and 2 from J; bases not matched to a gene: 12. The CDR3 extends over 18 amino acids. The germline V gene has CDR1 KGHSH and CDR2 LQKENI. This chain's CDR3 is CASSPPLVARGANYGYTF. Written as DNA, the CDR3 is TGTGCCAGCTCACCACCCCTCGTAGCCAGGGGGGCGAACTATGGCTACACCTTC.

This chain connects TRBV5-6 to TRBJ1-2; 8 bases are shared with TRBD1. Germline-derived CDR1 and CDR2 are SGHDT and YYEEEE. Trimming at V came to 4 bases and at J to 6 bases, leaving 11 bases not matched to a gene. The CDR3 has 15 residues. CDR3 sequence (DNA): TGTGCCAGCAGCCAAAATTATGGACAGGGCGATGGCTACACCTTC. This encodes CASSQNYGQGDGYTF.

This chain uses TRBV19 with TRBJ2-1, with 8 bases lining up with TRBD1. V shed 5 bases and J 0 bases; nucleotides not matched to a gene: 6. Per germline, CDR1 LNHDA and CDR2 SQIVND (reference sequence). The CDR3 is 16 residues long. CDR3 region: CASSPLTGASYNEQFF. CDR3 nucleotide sequence: TGTGCCAGTAGTCCGTTGACAGGGGCCTCCTACAATGAGCAGTTCTTC.

The chain carries TRBV9 and TRBJ2-3; TRBD2 matches at 9 bases. V shed 0 bases and J 7 bases; nucleotides not matched to a gene: 9. This CDR3 comprises 16 residues. Germline V gene sequence: CDR1 SGDLS, CDR2 YYNGEE. CDR3 residues: CASSVAGTSLVHTQYF. The CDR3 nucleotides are TGTGCCAGCAGCGTAGCAGGGACTAGCTTAGTCCATACGCAGTATTTT.

The chain is built from TRBV7-9 and TRBJ2-5, with a possible D match to TRBD2 (5 bases). In germline, CDR1 is SEHNR, CDR2 FQNEAQ (reference sequence). With 5 bases removed from V and 5 bases from J, the gap between germline ends came to 21 bases. This CDR3 has 16 residues. The CDR3 loop is CASSNDGLPPRETQYF. DNA for the CDR3: TGTGCCAGCAGCAACGACGGACTTCCACCGAGGGAGACCCAGTACTTC.

The chain uses TRBV27 and TRBJ2-7, with TRBD2 matching 11 bases. The CDR3 is made up of 18 amino acids. Germline values: CDR1 MNHEY, CDR2 SMNVEV (reference sequence). The V segment lost 4 bases and the J segment 6 bases; nucleotides outside the gene matches: 17. CDR3 region: CASSSPTSGRVLRGEQYF. CDR3 nucleotides: TGTGCCAGCAGTTCCCCTACTAGCGGGAGAGTTTTACGGGGCGAGCAGTACTTC.

V and J are TRBV4-1 and TRBJ2-4; 9 nucleotides line up with TRBD2. The ends lost 1 base at V and 3 bases at J; junction bases unmatched: 7. Germline V gene data show CDR1 as MGHRA and CDR2 as YSYEKL. CDR3 length equals 17 residues. In nucleotides, the CDR3 is TGCGCCAGCAGCCAAGGACTAGCGGTTTCGGGCAAAAACATTCAGTACTTC. Its protein is CASSQGLAVSGKNIQYF.

The rearrangement joins TRBV14 to TRBJ1-5; no firm D call. Germline V CDR1 and CDR2: SGHDN, FVKESK. This CDR3 has 20 amino acids. Trimming removed 1 base at V and 0 bases at J, with 22 bases between. CDR3 region: CASSQVLKASRIYSNQPQHF. CDR3 DNA sequence: TGTGCCAGCAGCCAAGTACTAAAGGCGTCGAGGATCTATAGCAATCAGCCCCAGCATTTT.

This chain connects TRBV19 to TRBJ1-5, with TRBD1 as a possible D gene (6 bases). Germline V gene lookup returns CDR1 LNHDA and CDR2 SQIVND (reference sequence). The CDR3 length is 15 residues. V lost 8 bases and J 0 bases, leaving 14 bases between the germline ends. CDR3 loop: CASGTDSYSNQPQHF. Written as DNA, the CDR3 is TGTGCCAGTGGTACGGACAGTTATAGCAATCAGCCCCAGCATTTT.

This clone was seen more than once but under ten times. This chain uses TRBV28 with TRBJ2-7, with a possible D match to TRBD1 (6 bases). Trimming shortened V by 2 bases and J by 2 bases, and 13 bases separated the two germline ends. This CDR3 spans 15 amino acids. Germline V gene sequence: CDR1 MDHEN, CDR2 SYDVKM. CDR3 loop: CASSLETGATYEQYF. In DNA, the CDR3 is TGTGCCAGCAGTTTAGAGACAGGTGCCACCTACGAGCAGTACTTC.

This clone was counted a few times. The chain carries TRBV27 and TRBJ1-4, with 9 bases aligning to TRBD1. The V and J ends lost 5 bases and 4 bases, in that order; junction bases with no gene match: 5. This CDR3 has 15 amino acids. Looked up from germline, CDR1 is MNHEY and CDR2 is SMNVEV (reference sequence). CDR3 in amino acids: CASSPQGANNEKLFF. CDR3 DNA: TGTGCCAGCAGTCCACAGGGGGCGAATAATGAAAAACTGTTTTTT.

The chain recombines TRBV7-2 with TRBJ2-1; D is possibly TRBD2 (6 bases). From germline, CDR1 is SGHTA and CDR2 FQGNSA. The V end lost 3 bases, the J end lost 8 bases, and 23 bases lay between the germline ends. The CDR3 contains 17 residues. Here the CDR3 reads CASSFLSGTGPGDEQFF. The CDR3 nucleotides are TGTGCCAGCAGCTTTTTGTCCGGGACTGGCCCCGGGGATGAGCAGTTCTTC.